This entry is about one T cell receptor (beta chain). The data were taken from a study of T cell changes during pregnancy in multiple sclerosis. TCRdb keeps only in-frame clones here, not all; method: immunoSEQ multiplex PCR. The sample has approximately 84,000 clones, 85% to 95% seen once; the top ten hold roughly 2.5%. Trimming removed 5 bases from V and 4 bases from J; junction bases left unmatched: 9. Germline lookup yields CDR1 MNHEY and CDR2 SVGAGI. CDR3 size: 15 residues. The chain has TRBV6-5 and TRBJ1-2; TRBD1 agrees at 8 bases. Sequences were derived from peripheral blood, sampled in the third trimester of pregnancy. The sequence was obtained from a female donor with multiple sclerosis, enrolled in a pregnancy study. The CDR3 DNA reads as TGTGCCAGCAGTAATTCCCTCGGGACAGGCTATGGCTACACCTTC. Its protein is CASSNSLGTGYGYTF.